Listed below are T cell receptor beta chains from one sample, sequenced in a study of T cells after yellow fever vaccination. MiXCR, run by TCRdb on the 5' RACE reads, gives a single entry per CDR3 protein. The sample consists of about 580,000 distinct CDR3 sequences, about a sixth of them appearing once. The sample here was PBMCs, taken 5 days after the first yellow fever vaccination. These receptors were obtained from a man younger than 35 who received the YFV17D yellow fever vaccine. The CDR3 runs from the conserved cysteine through the conserved F or W. Fields, in order: J gene, D gene, clone size, V gene, CDR3 DNA, CDR3 protein. The D gene is left open where the match is weak. Only some rows state a clone size, as once, few, many or a class for expanded clones.

j_gene: TRBJ1-5
d_gene: TRBD1
abundance: .
v_gene: TRBV12-3/TRBV12-4
CDR3nt: TGTGCCAGCAGTACGGCGGGACAGCAAAATCAGCCCCAGCATTTT
CDR3aa: CASSTAGQQNQPQHF

j_gene: TRBJ1-5
d_gene: .
abundance: .
v_gene: TRBV7-2
CDR3nt: TGTGCCAGCAGCTTACGAACAGGGCCGGAACAGCCCCAGCATTTT
CDR3aa: CASSLRTGPEQPQHF

j_gene: TRBJ1-1
d_gene: TRBD1
abundance: .
v_gene: TRBV6-1
CDR3nt: TGTGCCAGCAAAGGGACAGGGCCGAACACTGAAGCTTTCTTT
CDR3aa: CASKGTGPNTEAFF

j_gene: TRBJ1-1
d_gene: .
abundance: few
v_gene: TRBV4-1
CDR3nt: TGCGCCAGCAGCCAAATTCTGGGGAAGAACACTGAAGCTTTCTTT
CDR3aa: CASSQILGKNTEAFF

j_gene: TRBJ1-1
d_gene: .
abundance: .
v_gene: TRBV5-1
CDR3nt: TGCGCCAGCAGCCTCGGACAAAGTAAGAACACTGAAGCTTTCTTT
CDR3aa: CASSLGQSKNTEAFF

j_gene: TRBJ1-2
d_gene: .
abundance: .
v_gene: TRBV7-9
CDR3nt: TGTGCCAGCAGCTTAGATGGACAGTATGGCTACACCTTC
CDR3aa: CASSLDGQYGYTF

j_gene: TRBJ2-1
d_gene: TRBD2
abundance: many
v_gene: TRBV5-1
CDR3nt: TGCGCCAGCCAGTTACTTACTAGCGGGGGATACAATGAGCAGTTCTTC
CDR3aa: CASQLLTSGGYNEQFF

j_gene: TRBJ2-5
d_gene: .
abundance: .
v_gene: TRBV11-3
CDR3nt: TGTGCCAGCAGCCCCCGGGACGGGAAAGAGACCCAGTACTTC
CDR3aa: CASSPRDGKETQYF

j_gene: TRBJ2-3
d_gene: .
abundance: .
v_gene: TRBV9
CDR3nt: TGTGCCAGCAGCGACCAGGGGTACACAGATACGCAGTATTTT
CDR3aa: CASSDQGYTDTQYF

j_gene: TRBJ1-2
d_gene: .
abundance: .
v_gene: TRBV6-1
CDR3nt: TGTGCCAGCAAAGGTCCGTCGATGGGCTATGGCTACACCTTC
CDR3aa: CASKGPSMGYGYTF

j_gene: TRBJ2-1
d_gene: .
abundance: .
v_gene: TRBV10-3
CDR3nt: TGTGCCATCAAACAGCAAAATGAGCAGTTCTTC
CDR3aa: CAIKQQNEQFF

j_gene: TRBJ1-5
d_gene: .
abundance: .
v_gene: TRBV6-1
CDR3nt: TGTGCCAGCATTGAAGGACAGAGCAATCAGCCCCAGCATTTT
CDR3aa: CASIEGQSNQPQHF

j_gene: TRBJ2-2
d_gene: TRBD1
abundance: .
v_gene: TRBV11-2
CDR3nt: TGTGCCAGCAGCCGCTTCTTTGGACAGGCCGGCGGGGAGCTGTTTTTT
CDR3aa: CASSRFFGQAGGELFF

j_gene: TRBJ1-3
d_gene: TRBD1
abundance: .
v_gene: TRBV10-3
CDR3nt: TGTGCCATCAGTGAGTTCAGGGGGCCTGGAAACACCATATATTTT
CDR3aa: CAISEFRGPGNTIYF

j_gene: TRBJ2-3
d_gene: TRBD1
abundance: few
v_gene: TRBV7-9
CDR3nt: TGTGCCAGCAGCCCCGGGACAGCTAGCACAGATACGCAGTATTTT
CDR3aa: CASSPGTASTDTQYF

j_gene: TRBJ1-4
d_gene: TRBD1
abundance: many
v_gene: TRBV20-1
CDR3nt: TGCAGTGCTAGAAAAGACAGGGTCGGTTCGAGGGCTAATGAAAAACTGTTTTTT
CDR3aa: CSARKDRVGSRANEKLFF

j_gene: TRBJ1-4
d_gene: .
abundance: few
v_gene: TRBV5-1
CDR3nt: TGCGCCAGCAGCTTAGGACGGAACCCTCCCGCAACTAATGAAAAACTGTTTTTT
CDR3aa: CASSLGRNPPATNEKLFF

j_gene: TRBJ1-5
d_gene: TRBD1
abundance: .
v_gene: TRBV23-1
CDR3nt: TGCGCCAGCACCCCCACCCTCGACAGGGCCCCACAGCCCCAGCATTTT
CDR3aa: CASTPTLDRAPQPQHF

j_gene: TRBJ2-1
d_gene: TRBD1
abundance: few
v_gene: TRBV7-6
CDR3nt: TGTGCCAGCAGCAACCGGGACAGGGCTCACGATGAGCAGTTCTTC
CDR3aa: CASSNRDRAHDEQFF

j_gene: TRBJ1-2
d_gene: TRBD1
abundance: few
v_gene: TRBV6-1
CDR3nt: TGTGCCAGCAGTGCCCCGGGACAGGCACCCTATGGCTACACCTTC
CDR3aa: CASSAPGQAPYGYTF